This TCR beta chain was documented in a study of CD8 T cells in Susac syndrome. Trimming removed 4 bases at V and 6 bases at J, with 16 bases between. The length of the CDR3 is 14 residues. From germline, CDR1 is SEHNR and CDR2 FQNEAQ (reference sequence). A quantity of about 0.5 to 1 ug RNA underwent reverse transcription using random hexamers. Multiplex immunoSEQ PCR targeted 54 Vbeta and 13 Jbeta TCR beta segments. In TCRdb, the immunoSEQ multiplex PCR reads were re-called with MiXCR into one record per CDR3 protein. Of approximately 120,000 distinct CDR3 sequences detected, just under 95% appear once; the ten largest clones hold more than 0.075%. Healthy donors constituted the control group, matched for age and sex.

This clonotype originated in a human donor in good health. The chain employs TRBV7-9 and TRBJ2-7; no firm D call. Specimen: CD4+ T cells from PBMCs. The CDR3 protein is CASSWKARGSEQYF. Here the CDR3 DNA reads TGTGCCAGCAGCTGGAAGGCGCGTGGATCCGAGCAGTACTTC. The full variable domain, its missing parts supplied by reference TRBV7-9 and TRBJ2-7, is DTGVSQNPRHKITKRGQNVTFRCDPISEHNRLYWYRQTLGQGPEFLTYFQNEAQLEKSRLLSDRFSAERPKGSFSTLEIQRTEQGDSAMYLCASSWKARGSEQYFGPGTRLTVT.